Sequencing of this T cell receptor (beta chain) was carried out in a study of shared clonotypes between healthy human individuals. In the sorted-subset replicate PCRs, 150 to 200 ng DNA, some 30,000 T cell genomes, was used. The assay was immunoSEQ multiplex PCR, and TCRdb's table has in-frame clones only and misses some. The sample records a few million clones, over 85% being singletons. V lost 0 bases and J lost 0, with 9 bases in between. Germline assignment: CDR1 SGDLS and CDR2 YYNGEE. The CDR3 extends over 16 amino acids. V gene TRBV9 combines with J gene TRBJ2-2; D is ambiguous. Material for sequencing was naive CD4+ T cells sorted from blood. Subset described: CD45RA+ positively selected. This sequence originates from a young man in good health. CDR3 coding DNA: TGTGCCAGCAGCGTAGCTGCATTCGCGAACACCGGGGAGCTGTTTTTT. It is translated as CASSVAAFANTGELFF.